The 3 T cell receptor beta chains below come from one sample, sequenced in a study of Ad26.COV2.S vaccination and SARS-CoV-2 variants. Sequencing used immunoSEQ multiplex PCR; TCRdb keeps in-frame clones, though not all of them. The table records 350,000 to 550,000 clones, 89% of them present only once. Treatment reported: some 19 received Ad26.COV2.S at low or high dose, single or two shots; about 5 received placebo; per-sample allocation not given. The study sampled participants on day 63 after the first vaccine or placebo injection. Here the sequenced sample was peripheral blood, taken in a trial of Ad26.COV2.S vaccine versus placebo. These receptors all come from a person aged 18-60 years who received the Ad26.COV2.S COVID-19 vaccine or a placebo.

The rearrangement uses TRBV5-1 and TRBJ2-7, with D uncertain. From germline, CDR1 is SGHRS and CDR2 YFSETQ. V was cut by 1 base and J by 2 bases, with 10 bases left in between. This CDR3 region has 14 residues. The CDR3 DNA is TGCGCCAGCAGCTTGCAAGTCCCAGCCTACGAGCAGTACTTC. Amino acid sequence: CASSLQVPAYEQYF.

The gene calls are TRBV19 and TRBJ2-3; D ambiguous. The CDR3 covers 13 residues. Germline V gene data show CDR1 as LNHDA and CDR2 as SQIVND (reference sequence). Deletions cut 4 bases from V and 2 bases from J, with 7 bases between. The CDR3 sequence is CASSTGNTDTQYF. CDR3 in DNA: TGTGCCAGTAGTACAGGAAACACAGATACGCAGTATTTT.

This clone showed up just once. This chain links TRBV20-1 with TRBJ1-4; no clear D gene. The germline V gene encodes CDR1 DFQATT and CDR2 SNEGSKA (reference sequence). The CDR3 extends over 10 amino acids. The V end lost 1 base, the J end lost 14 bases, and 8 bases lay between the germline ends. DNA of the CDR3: TGCAGTGCTAGAGGTTTGGATCTGTTTTTT. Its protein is CSARGLDLFF.